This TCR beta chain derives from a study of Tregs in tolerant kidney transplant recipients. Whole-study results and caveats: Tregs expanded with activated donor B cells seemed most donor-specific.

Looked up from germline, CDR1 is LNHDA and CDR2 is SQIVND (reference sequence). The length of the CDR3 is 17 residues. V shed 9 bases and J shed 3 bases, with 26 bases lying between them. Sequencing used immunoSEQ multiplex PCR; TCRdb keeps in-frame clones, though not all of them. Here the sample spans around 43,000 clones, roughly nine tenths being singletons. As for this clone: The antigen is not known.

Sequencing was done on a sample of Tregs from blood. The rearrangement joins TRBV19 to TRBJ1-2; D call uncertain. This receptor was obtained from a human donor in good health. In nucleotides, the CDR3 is TGTGCCAGCTCCTTCACGGGTTACGGCCGTAGGGACTATGGCTACACCTTC. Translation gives CASSFTGYGRRDYGYTF.